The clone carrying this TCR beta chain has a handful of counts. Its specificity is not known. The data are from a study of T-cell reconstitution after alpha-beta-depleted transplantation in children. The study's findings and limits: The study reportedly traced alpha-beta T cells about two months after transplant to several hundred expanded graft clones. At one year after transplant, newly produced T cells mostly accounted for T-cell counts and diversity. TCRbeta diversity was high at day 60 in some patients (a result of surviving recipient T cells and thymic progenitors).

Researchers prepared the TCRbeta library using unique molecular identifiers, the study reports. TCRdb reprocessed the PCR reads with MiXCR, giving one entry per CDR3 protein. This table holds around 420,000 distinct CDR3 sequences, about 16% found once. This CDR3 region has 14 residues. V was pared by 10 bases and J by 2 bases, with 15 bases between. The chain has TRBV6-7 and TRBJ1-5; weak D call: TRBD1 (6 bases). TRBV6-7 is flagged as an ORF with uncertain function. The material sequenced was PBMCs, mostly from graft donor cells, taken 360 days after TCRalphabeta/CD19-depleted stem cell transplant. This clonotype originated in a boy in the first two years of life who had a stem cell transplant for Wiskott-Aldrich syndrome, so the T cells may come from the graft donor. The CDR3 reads CATAVNRGNQPQHF. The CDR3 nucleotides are TGTGCCACCGCTGTTAACAGGGGCAATCAGCCCCAGCATTTT.